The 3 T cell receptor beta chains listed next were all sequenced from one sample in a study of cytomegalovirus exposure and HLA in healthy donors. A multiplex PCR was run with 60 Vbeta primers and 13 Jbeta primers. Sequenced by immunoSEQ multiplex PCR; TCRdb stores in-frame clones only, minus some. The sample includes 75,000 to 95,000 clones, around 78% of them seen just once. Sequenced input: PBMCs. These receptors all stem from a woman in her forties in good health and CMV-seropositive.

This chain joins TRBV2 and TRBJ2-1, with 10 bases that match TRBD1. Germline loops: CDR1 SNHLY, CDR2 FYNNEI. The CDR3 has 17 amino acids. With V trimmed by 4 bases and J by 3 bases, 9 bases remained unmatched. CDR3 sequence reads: CASSVGSGQGGYNEQFF. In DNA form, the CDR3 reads TGTGCCAGCAGTGTTGGGAGCGGACAGGGGGGCTACAATGAGCAGTTCTTC.

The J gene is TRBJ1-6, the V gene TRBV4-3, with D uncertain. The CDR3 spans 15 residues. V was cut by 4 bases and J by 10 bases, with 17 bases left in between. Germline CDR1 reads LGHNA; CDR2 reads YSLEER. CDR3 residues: CASSLQLGSESPLHF. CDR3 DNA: TGCGCCAGCAGCCTCCAACTCGGGTCGGAGTCACCCCTCCACTTT.

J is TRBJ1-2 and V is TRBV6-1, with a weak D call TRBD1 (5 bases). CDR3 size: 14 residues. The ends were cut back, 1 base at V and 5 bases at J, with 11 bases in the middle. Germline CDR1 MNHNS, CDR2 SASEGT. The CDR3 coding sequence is TGTGCCAGCAGTGAAGAACAGGCGGGGTATGGCTACACCTTC. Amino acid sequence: CASSEEQAGYGYTF.